Reported below is one T cell receptor (beta chain). The CDR3 totals 15 residues. V trimming: 6 bases; J trimming: 6 bases; junction bases outside the gene matches: 8. Germline assignment: CDR1 SEHNR and CDR2 FQNEAQ (reference sequence). In the study's own analysis: Amplification of reference gene primers provided the estimated nucleated cell counts. TCRdb's table, derived via immunoSEQ multiplex PCR, lists solely in-frame clones and lacks some. D and trimming were read from the DNA, whereas the V and J calls and clone size are those reported in that table. The sample contains around 300,000 clones, 91% of which appear only once. This sample was included in a study of blood T cell repertoires in COVID-19. Study-level background: Spain, Italy and the United States supplied samples that represented acute and convalescent COVID-19. PBMCs, B-cell-depleted T cells, or T cells provided the cDNA or gDNA that made up the material.

One Seattle source followed patients from active infection through their disease course. The chain has TRBV7-9 and TRBJ1-5; TRBD1 matches 10 bases. Sequencing was performed on peripheral blood. The source is a woman in her 30s with COVID-19, enrolled during active disease. The CDR3 reads CASSSGTGVGQPQHF. Written as DNA, the CDR3 is TGTGCCAGCAGTTCCGGGACAGGGGTAGGTCAGCCCCAGCATTTT.